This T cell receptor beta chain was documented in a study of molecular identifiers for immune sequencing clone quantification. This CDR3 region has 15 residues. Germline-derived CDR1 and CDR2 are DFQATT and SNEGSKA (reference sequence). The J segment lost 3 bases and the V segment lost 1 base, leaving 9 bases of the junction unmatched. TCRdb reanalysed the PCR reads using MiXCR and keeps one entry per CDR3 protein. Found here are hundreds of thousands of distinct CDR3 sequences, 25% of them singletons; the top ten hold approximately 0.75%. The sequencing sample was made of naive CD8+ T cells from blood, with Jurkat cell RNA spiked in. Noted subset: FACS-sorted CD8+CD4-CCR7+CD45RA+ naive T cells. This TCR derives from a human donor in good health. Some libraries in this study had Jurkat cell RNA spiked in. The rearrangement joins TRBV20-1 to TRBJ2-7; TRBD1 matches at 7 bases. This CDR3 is CSARGMGQPNYEQYF. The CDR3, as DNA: TGCAGTGCTAGAGGTATGGGACAGCCTAACTACGAGCAGTACTTC.